The rows below give T cell receptor beta chains drawn from one sample of a study of blood T cell repertoires in COVID-19. The data were produced by immunoSEQ multiplex PCR, yet TCRdb's version contains in-frame clones alone and is incomplete. Of some 170,000 clones in the sample, 82% are singletons; the top ten hold over 7.5%. Material: peripheral blood. The receptors come from a woman aged 65 to 85 with acute or convalescent COVID-19. Each CDR3 is given with its conserved first and last residue. A D gene is named only where the DNA matches it firmly. Clone size is given for some rows only: seen once, a few or many times, or a class if the clone is expanded.

TRBV2	TRBJ2-1	.	once	TGTGCCAGCAGTGGCAAGCGGGCGGGGAATGAGCAGTTCTTC	CASSGKRAGNEQFF
TRBV7-2	TRBJ2-2	TRBD2	.	TGTGCCAGCAGCCCCGGGGGCGGGGGGACTACCGGGGAGCTGTTTTTT	CASSPGGGGTTGELFF
TRBV6-2/TRBV6-3	TRBJ1-2	.	.	TGTGCCAGCAGCTTCGGGGTAGGGCCGGGCGGCTACACCTTC	CASSFGVGPGGYTF
TRBV6-2/TRBV6-3	TRBJ2-5	TRBD2	few	TGTGCCAGCAGTTCATATAGCGGGGGGACCCAGACCCAGTACTTC	CASSSYSGGTQTQYF
TRBV6-4	TRBJ1-1	.	few	TGTGCCAGCAGTGTCGCCGGACGGAGGCTAGTCTTT	CASSVAGRRLVF
TRBV5-4	TRBJ2-3	TRBD2	.	TGTGCCAGCAGCTTATACGGACTAGAGGGGAAGTATTTT	CASSLYGLEGKYF
TRBV6-1	TRBJ1-2	.	.	TGTGCCAGCAGTGATGGGGGACTTCCCTATGGCTACACCTTC	CASSDGGLPYGYTF
TRBV5-4	TRBJ2-1	.	once	TGTGCCAGCAGCTTGTATAGCGGAGTTTACAATGAGCAGTTCTTC	CASSLYSGVYNEQFF
TRBV4-1	TRBJ1-4	TRBD1	.	TGCGCCAGCAGCCAAGATATTCAGGGGGCCTTTTCCAATAATGAAAAACTGTTTTTT	CASSQDIQGAFSNNEKLFF
TRBV7-8	TRBJ2-1	.	once	TGTGCCAGCAGCTTATCGGCAGGACACTACAATGAGCAGTTCTTC	CASSLSAGHYNEQFF
TRBV9	TRBJ2-1	.	.	TGTGCCAGCAGCGTAGGACAGACGATCATAAATGAGCAGTTCTTC	CASSVGQTIINEQFF
TRBV2	TRBJ2-5	.	.	TGTGCCAGCAGTGGGGCAGGGCTTTCGGAGACCCAGTACTTC	CASSGAGLSETQYF
TRBV28	TRBJ1-1	.	.	TGTGCCAGCAGTCCCCCTGGACAGATAGAACAAATGAACACTGAAGCTTTCTTT	CASSPPGQIEQMNTEAFF